This note documents a single TCR beta chain sequence. Generated by immunoSEQ multiplex PCR, the TCRdb table keeps only in-frame clones and is missing some. The sample comprises about 140,000 clones, 81% of which are singletons, and about 7.5% rests with the top ten. The sample is drawn from a study of blood T cell repertoires in COVID-19. Study at large: PBMCs, B-cell-depleted T cells, or T cells were the source of the cDNA or gDNA that made up the material.

Germline CDR1 is SGHDN and CDR2 is FVKESK. This CDR3 has 14 amino acids. J lost 5 bases, V lost 0 bases, and 3 bases had no gene match. Source material: peripheral blood. This TCR was sampled from a human donor in a cohort sampled during active COVID-19. The J gene is TRBJ1-2, the V gene TRBV14; TRBD1 matches 7 bases. In DNA form, the CDR3 reads TGTGCCAGCAGCCAAGAACGGGACAGATATGGCTACACCTTC. Its translation is CASSQERDRYGYTF.